A single T cell receptor beta chain is shown here with its context. Its binding antigen is unknown. Base qualities were left out, and no much larger clone turns up one base away. The sample comes from a study of metastatic and nonmetastatic thyroid tumors (TCRdb year 2020). For the study in its entirety: For patients with malignant and with benign thyroid disease, the researchers compared repertoires between peripheral blood samples and tumor or nodule tissue samples.

CDR1 is given as MNHNS and CDR2 as SASEGT, both from the germline V gene. From cysteine to phenylalanine, the CDR3 is 14 amino acids long. Of all the DNA, just the CDR3 is kept, 42 bases in frame from base 1. V is reduced by 2 bases and J by 6 bases, leaving a spacing of 11 bases between them. No patient had received any treatment before thyroid surgery. Using T-cell receptor beta sequencing, the researchers looked back retrospectively at clinical samples from patients, gathered between about 2012 and 2018. Findings and caveats that apply to the study as a whole: In both blood and tumor samples, malignant tumors were reported to have significantly higher TCR beta diversity than benign nodules.

The library was generated by PCR. Data came from an Illumina HiSeq 4000. High-throughput sequencing was used to profile the TCR beta-chain CDR3 region of every patient. In the original analysis: The researchers built a classifier to tell apart papillary thyroid cancer patients with distant metastasis, based on CDR3 differences among clinicopathological groups. To measure repertoire diversity the researchers used the Shannon index, while the Morisita-Horn index served to gauge how similar the tumor and blood repertoires were. TCRdb itself trimmed the public reads at Q25 with fastp, ran MiXCR and retained productive beta chains. None of the V and J calls come from the authors' own analysis; TCRdb made them. The table for this sample lists some 25,000 clones; 15% to 20% of them were counted only once. Of the sample, roughly 5.1% is held by the ten largest clones.

This chain joins TRBV6-1 to TRBJ1-5; matching of 5 bases hints at TRBD1 as the D gene. The sequenced sample was blood. This receptor was taken from a male donor with papillary thyroid cancer or a benign thyroid nodule (not recorded which). Some clones in this sample may be carry-over from other donors' samples. The sequenced DNA: TGTGCCAGCAGTGAACAGGTCGGGGGTCAGCCCCAGCATTTT. Translated, it reads CASSEQVGGQPQHF.